The 14 T cell receptor beta chains reported below all come from one sample, sequenced in a study of blood T cell repertoires in COVID-19. TCRdb's table, derived via immunoSEQ multiplex PCR, lists solely in-frame clones and lacks some. The table records approximately 69,000 clones, approximately 84% of them present only once. The sequenced sample consisted of peripheral blood. The receptor source for this set is a man aged 50-59 years with COVID-19, enrolled during active disease.

The chain uses TRBV2 and TRBJ1-1, with 12 bases lining up with TRBD1. Germline-derived CDR1 and CDR2 are SNHLY and FYNNEI. V shed 9 bases, J shed 6 bases, and the junction held 2 bases outside the gene matches. The CDR3 loop spans 12 amino acids. The DNA for the CDR3 is TGTGCCAGTAGGGACAGGGGGCCTGAAGCTTTCTTT. Translated, it gives CASRDRGPEAFF.

This clone was found once. The chain has TRBV12-5 and TRBJ1-2; 7 bases align to TRBD1. Germline values: CDR1 LGHNT, CDR2 FRNRAP. The CDR3 is 16 amino acids. The trim removed 2 bases at V and 0 bases at J, leaving 6 bases unmatched. The CDR3 reads CASGLTQGRANYGYTF. The CDR3 bases are TGTGCTAGTGGTTTGACACAGGGGCGAGCTAACTATGGCTACACCTTC.

The chain recombines TRBV20-1 with TRBJ2-5, with D maybe TRBD2 (5 bases). The V and J ends lost 3 bases and 4 bases respectively, with 12 bases between them. The CDR3 totals 13 residues. Germline CDR1 is DFQATT and CDR2 is SNEGSKA (reference sequence). The CDR3 region has the DNA TGCAGTGCTAGTAGGGTAGCGAGAGAGACCCAGTACTTC. It is translated as CSASRVARETQYF.

On this clone itself: Relative to the germline gene, one junction end is altered; a read error may explain this. V gene TRBV13 combines with J gene TRBJ2-3, with 13 bases matching TRBD2. The length of the CDR3 is 16 residues. Germline V gene sequence: CDR1 PRHDT, CDR2 FYEKMQ (reference sequence). CDR3 loop: CASSLGLAGATDTQYF. The CDR3 DNA is TGTGCCAGCAGCCTAGGACTAGCGGGAGCCACAGATACGCAGTATTTT.

V usage is TRBV7-9 and J usage is TRBJ1-2; TRBD1 might be the D (5 bases). Trimming pared 3 bases from V and 5 bases from J, leaving 13 bases between. This CDR3 region has 14 residues. Looked up from germline, CDR1 is SEHNR and CDR2 is FQNEAQ (reference sequence). The CDR3 loop reads CASSFTTGGYGYTF. In DNA form, the CDR3 reads TGTGCCAGCAGCTTCACGACGGGGGGTTATGGCTACACCTTC.

V usage is TRBV10-1 and J usage is TRBJ1-6; tentatively, D is TRBD1 (6 bases). V lost 6 bases and J 5 bases, leaving 8 bases between the germline ends. This CDR3 region has 13 residues. Germline V gene data show CDR1 as WNHNN and CDR2 as SYGVQD (reference sequence). Here the CDR3 reads CASSRDNNSPLHF. DNA for the CDR3: TGCGCCAGCAGCCGGGACAATAATTCACCCCTCCACTTT.

This chain connects TRBV13 to TRBJ1-2; 7 nucleotides match TRBD1. V was clipped by 1 base and J by 8 bases; unmatched bases: 1. Germline V gene sequence: CDR1 PRHDT, CDR2 FYEKMQ (reference sequence). The CDR3 loop spans 12 amino acids. This CDR3 reads CASSLVTGGYTF. As DNA, the CDR3 is TGTGCCAGCAGCTTAGTGACAGGGGGCTACACCTTC.

This sequence joins TRBV5-1 and TRBJ2-2; the match to TRBD2 covers 10 bases. This CDR3 contains 18 residues. J lost 0 bases, V lost 3 bases, and 8 bases had no gene match. Germline CDR1 SGHRS, CDR2 YFSETQ. The DNA of the CDR3 is TGCGCCAGCAGCTCCCCGCATAGCGGGGGGTCGAACACCGGGGAGCTGTTTTTT. Residues: CASSSPHSGGSNTGELFF.

The sample holds one count of this clone. The V and J genes are TRBV11-3 and TRBJ2-1, with 7 bases fitting TRBD2. The CDR3 runs to 16 residues. Germline loops: CDR1 SGHNT, CDR2 YENEEA. The V and J ends lost 0 bases and 0 bases, in that order; junction bases with no gene match: 2. CDR3 region: CASSLELASSYNEQFF. CDR3 sequence (DNA): TGTGCCAGCAGCTTAGAACTAGCGAGCTCCTACAATGAGCAGTTCTTC.

CDR3 DNA sequence: TGTGCCAGCAGCCAAGAGACAGGGGTTCCTGAAGCTTTCTTT. It translates to CASSQETGVPEAFF. This chain uses TRBV4-2 with TRBJ1-1, with 8 bases identical to TRBD1. The CDR3 runs to 14 residues. V shed 0 bases, J shed 6 bases, and the junction held 3 bases outside the gene matches. CDR1 is LGHNA, CDR2 YNFKEQ, per germline.

This chain uses TRBV29-1 with TRBJ2-7, with 9 nucleotides matching TRBD1. J gave up 4 bases and V 0 bases, and 1 base lay outside the gene matches. This CDR3 contains 13 residues. CDR1 and CDR2 from the germline V gene are SQVTM and ANQGSEA. CDR3 DNA sequence: TGCAGCGTTGAAGAGGACAGGGGATACGAGCAGTACTTC. Protein product: CSVEEDRGYEQYF.

This sequence joins TRBV27 and TRBJ1-5, with D unresolved. This CDR3 comprises 16 residues. Germline values: CDR1 MNHEY, CDR2 SMNVEV (reference sequence). The ends were cut back, 6 bases at V and 0 bases at J, with 15 bases in the middle. The CDR3 region has the DNA TGTGCCAGCAGAAATCTGGGGAGTTATAGCAATCAGCCCCAGCATTTT. Translated, it gives CASRNLGSYSNQPQHF.

This clone was found a few times. The chain links TRBV18 to TRBJ1-2; D gene unclear. Trimming stripped 2 bases from V and 6 bases from J, with 19 bases between. Germline CDR1 KGHSH, CDR2 LQKENI. The CDR3 is made up of 16 amino acids. CDR3 sequence reads: CASSPSSALNLDGYTF. DNA of the CDR3: TGTGCCAGCTCACCATCGAGTGCCCTAAACCTTGATGGCTACACCTTC.

The rearrangement uses TRBV19 and TRBJ1-1, with D tentatively TRBD1 (6 bases). The CDR3 sequence is 14 residues long. CDR1 and CDR2 from the germline V gene are LNHDA and SQIVND (reference sequence). V gave up 4 bases and J gave up 5 bases, with 14 bases separating them. CDR3 residues: CASSTVGGVTEAFF. The DNA for the CDR3 is TGTGCCAGTAGTACGGTAGGGGGGGTGACTGAAGCTTTCTTT.